The T cell receptor (beta chain) under discussion was sequenced for a study of breast tumors, draining lymph nodes, adjacent tissues. This clonotype appeared many times. The CDR3 has 14 residues. Germline V gene lookup returns CDR1 DFQATT and CDR2 SNEGSKA (reference sequence). Samples came from axillary lymph nodes draining the breast cancer. TCRdb processed the multiplex PCR reads anew with MiXCR; each CDR3 protein has one entry. The table records 200,000 to 300,000 distinct CDR3 sequences, about 33% of them present only once. The rearrangement uses TRBV20-1 and TRBJ2-5, with TRBD2 as a possible D gene (6 bases). The clonotype originates from a female donor with breast cancer. Some clones in this sample may be carry-over from other donors' samples. The sample comprised axillary lymph node tissue. CDR3 residues: CSLIDSAGQETQYF. The DNA for the CDR3 is TGCAGCCTTATAGATTCTGCGGGGCAAGAGACCCAGTACTTC.